These T cell receptor beta chains were read from a single sample in a study of shared clonotypes between healthy human individuals. Sequencing was performed with immunoSEQ multiplex PCR; in TCRdb, only in-frame clones are kept and a portion is missing. The sample has around 2,000,000 clones, about 95% seen once. Sequenced: naive CD8+ T cells sorted from blood. Receptor source: a young man in good health. Each CDR3 is given with its conserved first and last residue. A D gene is named only where the DNA matches it firmly. Clone size, where shown, is once, few, many, or a class for clones that have expanded.

TRBJ2-7 . TRBV4-1 TRBD2 TGCGCCAGCAGCCAACCGGGACTACTAGGGTACGAGCAGTACTTC CASSQPGLLGYEQYF
TRBJ2-7 . TRBV5-1 . TGCGCCAGCAGCCCTGGGGACGGCCCGAGCTCCTACGAGCAGTACTTC CASSPGDGPSSYEQYF
TRBJ2-1 . TRBV5-6 TRBD2 TGTGCCAGCAGCTTGAGACTAGCGGCAAATGAGCAGTTCTTC CASSLRLAANEQFF
TRBJ2-2 . TRBV28 . TGTGCCAGCAGTCTGTTACGGTACACCGGGGAGCTGTTTTTT CASSLLRYTGELFF
TRBJ2-3 . TRBV19 . TGTGCCAGTACTTTAGACCTTGAAAGCACAGATACGCAGTATTTT CASTLDLESTDTQYF
TRBJ2-7 . TRBV6-5 . TGTGCCAGCAGTTACCCCGGGGCCTACGAGCAGTACTTC CASSYPGAYEQYF
TRBJ2-2 . TRBV7-2 . TGTGCCAGCACCCTACAGGGCGACACCGGGGAGCTGTTTTTT CASTLQGDTGELFF
TRBJ2-1 . TRBV9 TRBD2 TGTGCCAGCAGCCCAGGTGCGGGGGGGCACCCAATTGAGCAGTTCTTC CASSPGAGGHPIEQFF
TRBJ2-1 . TRBV30 . TGTGCCTGGAGTGCCGTCTCCTACAATGAGCAGTTCTTC CAWSAVSYNEQFF
TRBJ2-7 . TRBV4-3 TRBD2 TGCGCCAGCAGCCAAGCACTAGCGGGAGCCGGCGAGCAGTACTTC CASSQALAGAGEQYF
TRBJ2-1 . TRBV5-8 TRBD2 TGTGCCAGCAGCTTCACACCTAGCGGGAGTTCCTACAATGAGCAGTTCTTC CASSFTPSGSSYNEQFF
TRBJ2-7 . TRBV19 TRBD1 TGTGCCAGTAGTATCGACAGGGTGACCGAGCAGTACTTC CASSIDRVTEQYF
TRBJ1-6 . TRBV6-5 . TGTGCCAGCAGTTACCTCGCGGAATCACCCCTCCACTTT CASSYLAESPLHF
TRBJ1-6 . TRBV10-3 . TGTGCCATCAGTGACCCGCCATATTCACCCCTCCACTTT CAISDPPYSPLHF
TRBJ1-1 . TRBV9 . TGTGCCAGCAGCGTAGTAGGGGCGCAGGACACTGAAGCTTTCTTT CASSVVGAQDTEAFF
TRBJ2-5 . TRBV28 . TGTGCCAGCAGTTTTGTAGGGACTGGCAATGGGGAGACCCAGTACTTC CASSFVGTGNGETQYF
TRBJ2-7 once TRBV27 TRBD1 TGTGCCAGCAGTTTAGACAGGGGAGGATCCTACGAGCAGTACTTC CASSLDRGGSYEQYF
TRBJ1-4 once TRBV27 . TGTGCCAGCAGTTTATGGGCGAGTAATGAAAAACTGTTTTTT CASSLWASNEKLFF
TRBJ2-2 . TRBV25-1 . TGTGCCAGCAGGCCTTTCACAGGAGTCGCCGGGGAGCTGTTTTTT CASRPFTGVAGELFF
TRBJ2-5 . TRBV10-3 . TGTGCCATCAGTGACCCAGCGCTCCAAGAGACCCAGTACTTC CAISDPALQETQYF
TRBJ1-4 . TRBV4-3 . TGCGCCAGCAGCCCCGCAGGCGGACCGGCAAAGACAACTAATGAAAAACTGTTTTTT CASSPAGGPAKTTNEKLFF
TRBJ2-2 . TRBV10-3 TRBD2 TGTGCCATCAGAATCACGGGACTAGCGGGAGAAGACACCGGGGAGCTGTTTTTT CAIRITGLAGEDTGELFF
TRBJ2-7 . TRBV14 TRBD1 TGTGCCAGCAGCCAGGGACAGGGGACCGAGCAGTACTTC CASSQGQGTEQYF
TRBJ2-2 . TRBV27 . TGTGCCAGCAGTTTGGGTCCCGGTAACACCGGGGAGCTGTTTTTT CASSLGPGNTGELFF
TRBJ2-7 . TRBV30 . TGTGCCTGGAGTGTAGTTGCCCACGAGCAGTACTTC CAWSVVAHEQYF
TRBJ2-7 . TRBV6-1 TRBD1 TGTGCCGGAGAAGGAGGACAGGGCTACGAGCAGTACTTC CAGEGGQGYEQYF
TRBJ2-2 . TRBV6-4 TRBD2 TGTGCCAGCAGTGACCGAGTAGCGGGGGGCACCGGGGAGCTGTTTTTT CASSDRVAGGTGELFF
TRBJ2-5 . TRBV11-2 TRBD1 TGTGCCAGCAGCGTCGGGACAGGGGTTCAAGAGACCCAGTACTTC CASSVGTGVQETQYF
TRBJ1-2 . TRBV10-2 TRBD1 TGCGCCAGCAGTGCTTCTCCGGGACAGATATATGGCTACACCTTC CASSASPGQIYGYTF
TRBJ2-7 . TRBV6-6 . TGTGCCAGCGGCGACGGGGTCCTAAACGGGTACGAGCAGTACTTC CASGDGVLNGYEQYF
TRBJ1-1 . TRBV27 TRBD1 TGTGCCAGCAGTTTAAAACAGGGGAGATACACTGAAGCTTTCTTT CASSLKQGRYTEAFF
TRBJ2-1 . TRBV6-1 . TGTGCCAGCAGTGAAGCCAACAGTTGGACACAATTATACAATGAGCAGTTCTTC CASSEANSWTQLYNEQFF
TRBJ1-6 few TRBV28 TRBD1 TGTGCCAGCACCCTTGGACAGGGCGATAATTCACCCCTCCACTTT CASTLGQGDNSPLHF
TRBJ2-5 . TRBV4-3 TRBD2 TGCGCCAGCAGCCCCTGGGGGACTAGCGGGAGAGAGACCCAGTACTTC CASSPWGTSGRETQYF
TRBJ1-1 . TRBV6-1 TRBD1 TGTGCCAGCAGACGACAGGGCACTGAAGCTTTCTTT CASRRQGTEAFF
TRBJ2-7 . TRBV6-1 TRBD2 TGTGCCAGCAGTGAAGTCGCGGGGGTAGACGAGCAGTACTTC CASSEVAGVDEQYF
TRBJ1-5 few TRBV30 . TGTGCCTGGAGTGTACAGTCCAATCAGCCCCAGCATTTT CAWSVQSNQPQHF
TRBJ2-5 . TRBV6-5 . TGTGCCAGCAGTTTCCTCTTCGCGGAGATACCAGAGACCCAGTACTTC CASSFLFAEIPETQYF
TRBJ2-3 . TRBV13 . TGTGCCAGCAGCTTATGGTTTCCGTCGGAAGGTGGGACAGATACGCAGTATTTT CASSLWFPSEGGTDTQYF
TRBJ2-1 . TRBV11-3 TRBD2 TGTGCCAGCAGCTTAGAGGGGACTAGCGGGAAAGTAGCCTACAATGAGCAGTTCTTC CASSLEGTSGKVAYNEQFF
TRBJ2-1 . TRBV5-1 . TGCGCCAGCAGCTTCAATTTCTACAATGAGCAGTTCTTC CASSFNFYNEQFF
TRBJ2-3 . TRBV6-5 TRBD2 TGTGCCAGCAGTTACTCCGGGGGGTTTAGCACAGATACGCAGTATTTT CASSYSGGFSTDTQYF
TRBJ2-6 . TRBV7-9 . TGTGCCAGCAGCTCCGGACGGGCAAGCTCTGGGGCCAACGTCCTGACTTTC CASSSGRASSGANVLTF
TRBJ2-1 . TRBV4-3 . TGCGCCAGCAGCCAACGGTTCGCCATAGCGGTCTACAATGAGCAGTTCTTC CASSQRFAIAVYNEQFF
TRBJ1-5 . TRBV11-1 . TGTGCCAGCAGCTTAGCGAAAGGAGGCCCCAATCAGCCCCAGCATTTT CASSLAKGGPNQPQHF
TRBJ1-5 . TRBV5-5 . TGTGCCAGCAGCTTGACGGGGATGGATCAGCCCCAGCATTTT CASSLTGMDQPQHF
TRBJ1-1 once TRBV9 . TGTGCCAGCAGCGAGTGGGACATGAACACTGAAGCTTTCTTT CASSEWDMNTEAFF
TRBJ2-1 . TRBV6-6 TRBD1 TGTGCCACCAGGACAGGGATCCACAATGAGCAGTTCTTC CATRTGIHNEQFF
TRBJ1-1 . TRBV28 . TGTGCCAGCAGTTTAGTACCAGGCATGAACACTGAAGCTTTCTTT CASSLVPGMNTEAFF
TRBJ1-2 . TRBV7-9 TRBD1 TGTGCCAGCAGCGGGACAGGGGGGTCTGGCTACACCTTC CASSGTGGSGYTF
TRBJ2-1 . TRBV6-5 TRBD1 TGTGCCAGCAGTTACTCGTCCCAGGGGGCCTACAATGAGCAGTTCTTC CASSYSSQGAYNEQFF
TRBJ2-5 . TRBV13 TRBD2 TGTGCCAGCAGCGTTAGCGGGATAGGCGTAGAGACCCAGTACTTC CASSVSGIGVETQYF
TRBJ1-1 . TRBV5-4 . TGTGCCAGCAGCGTAGACAGCTTTGAAGCTTTCTTT CASSVDSFEAFF
TRBJ2-2 . TRBV7-8 TRBD1 TGTGCCAGCAGCCTCGAGCGCACAGGGGGCGCGAACACCGGGGAGCTGTTTTTT CASSLERTGGANTGELFF
TRBJ2-7 . TRBV5-1 . TGCGCCAGCAGCTTGGTCGGGGTCGAGCAGTACTTC CASSLVGVEQYF
TRBJ2-7 . TRBV7-6 . TGTGCCAGCAGCTTAGTGGGATACGAGCAGTACTTC CASSLVGYEQYF
TRBJ2-3 . TRBV4-1 . TGCGCCAGCAGCCAAGATCCCCAGGGTGCAGATACGCAGTATTTT CASSQDPQGADTQYF
TRBJ2-3 once TRBV2 . TGTGCCAGCAGTGGATTAGCTCTTAGCACAGATACGCAGTATTTT CASSGLALSTDTQYF
TRBJ2-7 . TRBV19 . TGTGCCAGTAGTATAGATCTGGAGGACGAGCAGTACTTC CASSIDLEDEQYF
TRBJ2-2 . TRBV27 . TGTGCCAGCAGTTTTGGCATTGCGAACACCGGGGAGCTGTTTTTT CASSFGIANTGELFF